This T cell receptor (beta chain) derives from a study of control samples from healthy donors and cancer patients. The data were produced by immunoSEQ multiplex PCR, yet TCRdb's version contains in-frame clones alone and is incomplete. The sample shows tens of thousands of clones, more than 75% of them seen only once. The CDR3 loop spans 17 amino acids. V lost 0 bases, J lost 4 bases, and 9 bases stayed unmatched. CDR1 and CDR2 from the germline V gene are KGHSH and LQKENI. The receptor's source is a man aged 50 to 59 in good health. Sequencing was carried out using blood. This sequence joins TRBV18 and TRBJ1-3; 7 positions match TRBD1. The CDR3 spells CASSPPIGQVSGNTIYF. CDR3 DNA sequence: TGTGCCAGCTCACCACCTATAGGACAGGTTTCCGGAAACACCATATATTTT. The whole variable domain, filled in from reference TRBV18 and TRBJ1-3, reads NAGVMQNPRHLVRRRGQEARLRCSPMKGHSHVYWYRQLPEEGLKFMVYLQKENIIDESGMPKERFSAEFPKEGPSILRIQQVVRGDSAAYFCASSPPIGQVSGNTIYFGEGSWLTVV.